This T cell receptor beta chain is from a study of cytomegalovirus exposure and HLA in healthy donors. From germline, CDR1 is SGHAT and CDR2 FQDESV (reference sequence). The CDR3 runs 16 residues. This clone was observed a few times. No antigen is known for it. One junction end disagrees with the germline gene, perhaps due to a read error. General observations from the study: Some highly shared sequence variants likely arose as a pipeline artifact. Among CMV-associated TCR beta chains, most appeared HLA-restricted in a later analysis.

Amplification used 60 Vbeta primers and 13 Jbeta primers. Profiling relied on immunoSEQ multiplex PCR, and the TCRdb table lists in-frame clones only, not all of them. The sample includes some 45,000 clones, about 78% of them seen just once. This TCR was recovered from a woman between 25 and 40 years old in good health and CMV-seronegative. V usage is TRBV11-1 and J usage is TRBJ2-1; 9 bases align to TRBD2. Material for sequencing was PBMCs. CDR3 in DNA: TGTGCCAGCAGCCCTCAGGGACTAGCCTCCGACAATGAGCAGTTCTTC. Translating gives CASSPQGLASDNEQFF.